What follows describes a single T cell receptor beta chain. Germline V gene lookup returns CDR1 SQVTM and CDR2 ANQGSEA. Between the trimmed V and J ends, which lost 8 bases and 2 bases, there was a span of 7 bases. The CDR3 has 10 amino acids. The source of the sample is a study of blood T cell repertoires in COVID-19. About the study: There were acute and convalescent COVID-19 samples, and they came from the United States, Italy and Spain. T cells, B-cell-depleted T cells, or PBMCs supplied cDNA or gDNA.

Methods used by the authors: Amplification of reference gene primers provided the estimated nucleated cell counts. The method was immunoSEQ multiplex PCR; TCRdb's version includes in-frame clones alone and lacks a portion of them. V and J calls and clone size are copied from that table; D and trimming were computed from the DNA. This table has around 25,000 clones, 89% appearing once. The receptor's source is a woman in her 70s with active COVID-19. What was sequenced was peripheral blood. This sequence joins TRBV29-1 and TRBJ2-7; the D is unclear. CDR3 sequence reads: CSWPPYEQYF. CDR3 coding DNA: TGCAGCTGGCCTCCCTACGAGCAGTACTTC.